These 29 T cell receptor beta chains were sequenced from one sample in a study of cytotoxic CD8 clonotypes in ibrutinib-treated CLL. Repertoires were generated with immunoSEQ multiplex PCR, while TCRdb's copy carries only in-frame clones and drops some. The sample yields roughly 180,000 clones, 55% to 85% seen once. The specimen was PBMCs, collected after 24 months of ibrutinib treatment. Receptors originate from a human donor with chronic lymphocytic leukemia.

The chain links TRBV11-2 to TRBJ1-2; TRBD1 might be the D (6 bases). From germline, CDR1 is SGHAT and CDR2 FQNNGV. Trimming took off 5 bases at V and 4 bases at J, with 17 bases between the two ends. The CDR3 covers 15 residues. CDR3 sequence (DNA): TGTGCCAGCAGCCAAGGGACACCTCGACCCTATGGCTACACCTTC. Protein product: CASSQGTPRPYGYTF. The full variable domain, rest sourced from reference TRBV11-2 and TRBJ1-2, is EAGVAQSPRYKIIEKRQSVAFWCNPISGHATLYWYQQILGQGPKLLIQFQNNGVVDDSQLPKDRFSAERLKGVDSTLKIQPAKLEDSAVYLCASSQGTPRPYGYTFGSGTRLTVV.

The V and J genes are TRBV6-1 and TRBJ2-3; TRBD1 matches 8 bases. Germline values: CDR1 MNHNS, CDR2 SASEGT. This CDR3 comprises 14 residues. With 6 bases clipped from V and 4 bases from J, the junction kept 6 bases outside the gene matches. The CDR3 is CASRPDRVSDTQYF. The CDR3 DNA is TGTGCCAGCAGGCCGGACAGGGTTTCAGATACGCAGTATTTT.

The CDR3 spells CASSYLGSDGYTF. CDR3 DNA sequence: TGCGCCAGCAGCTACTTAGGGAGCGATGGCTACACCTTC. The rearrangement joins TRBV5-1 to TRBJ1-2, with D unresolved. The ends were cut back, 3 bases at V and 6 bases at J, with 12 bases in the middle. The germline CDR1 and CDR2 sequences are SGHRS and YFSETQ. The CDR3 consists of 13 residues.

The chain couples TRBV6-4 to TRBJ2-7; the D call may be TRBD1 or TRBD2 (5 bases each). This CDR3 has 14 residues. V was trimmed by 2 bases and J by 3 bases, leaving 11 bases between them. Germline V lookup: CDR1 MRHNA, CDR2 SNTAGT. CDR3 protein: CASSDGTLIYEQYF. CDR3 coding DNA: TGTGCCAGCAGTGACGGGACCCTCATCTACGAGCAGTACTTC.

This clone was picked up a small number of times. The chain has TRBV6-1 and TRBJ1-5; possibly TRBD1 for D (6 bases). The germline V and J ends were trimmed by 7 bases and 3 bases, with 16 bases remaining between them. The CDR3 is 15 residues long. The germline gives CDR1 MNHNS, CDR2 SASEGT. The CDR3 DNA is TGTGCCAGCACCCTGGGGGCAGAAAACAATCAGCCCCAGCATTTT. Its protein product is CASTLGAENNQPQHF.

V usage is TRBV4-3 and J usage is TRBJ2-3; D is perhaps TRBD1 (5 bases). V was clipped by 2 bases and J by 7 bases, with 10 bases between them. The CDR3 length is 13 residues. The germline V gene has CDR1 LGHNA and CDR2 YSLEER. The CDR3 sequence is CASSQSGLYTQYF. CDR3 bases: TGCGCCAGCAGCCAATCAGGGTTGTATACGCAGTATTTT.

The gene calls are TRBV9 and TRBJ2-4; D is perhaps TRBD1 or TRBD2 (5 bases each). V shed 4 bases and J shed 7 bases, with 15 bases lying between them. This CDR3 spans 14 amino acids. Germline V gives CDR1 SGDLS, CDR2 YYNGEE. The CDR3 DNA is TGTGCCAGCAGCAGGGACCGGGTTTGGAACATTCAGTACTTC. The encoded protein is CASSRDRVWNIQYF. Based on the CDR3 plus reference TRBV9 and TRBJ2-4, the full variable domain is DSGVTQTPKHLITATGQRVTLRCSPRSGDLSVYWYQQSLDQGLQFLIQYYNGEERAKGNILERFSAQQFPDLHSELNLSSLELGDSALYFCASSRDRVWNIQYFGAGTRLSVL.

This clone was seen a single time. The gene calls are TRBV7-9 and TRBJ1-1; D is unresolved. Germline V gene lookup returns CDR1 SEHNR and CDR2 FQNEAQ (reference sequence). The CDR3 contains 13 residues. V was clipped by 4 bases and J by 0 bases, with 6 bases between them. The CDR3 spells CASSSPMNTEAFF. The CDR3 bases are TGTGCCAGCAGCTCTCCTATGAACACTGAAGCTTTCTTT.

The CDR3 spells CASVGTGDEKLFF. CDR3 coding DNA: TGTGCCAGCGTAGGGACAGGGGATGAAAAACTGTTTTTT. The J gene is TRBJ1-4, the V gene TRBV2; TRBD1 aligns across 10 bases. There are 13 residues in the CDR3. Germline CDR1 is SNHLY and CDR2 is FYNNEI. The ends lost 8 bases at V and 6 bases at J; junction bases unmatched: 3.

V is TRBV7-9 and J is TRBJ2-2; D is tentatively TRBD1 or TRBD2 (6 bases each). Trimming left V 3 bases short and J 3 bases short, with 17 bases between. Germline V gene lookup returns CDR1 SEHNR and CDR2 FQNEAQ (reference sequence). The CDR3 runs 17 residues. CDR3 sequence: CASSFPPGAHDTGELFF. The CDR3 DNA sequence: TGTGCCAGCAGCTTCCCTCCGGGGGCGCATGACACCGGGGAGCTGTTTTTT.

The chain joins TRBV4-3 to TRBJ1-1; 9 bases align to TRBD1. The V gene end was trimmed by 3 bases and the J gene end by 4 bases; junction bases not matched to a gene: 6. This CDR3 is 15 amino acids long. The germline V gene encodes CDR1 LGHNA and CDR2 YSLEER. For the CDR3, the DNA is TGCGCCAGCAGCCAGGACAGGGGATACGGCACTGAAGCTTTCTTT. Amino acids: CASSQDRGYGTEAFF.

For the CDR3, the DNA is TGCAGCGTTACCGTACCGTTCTCGGACTGGGGCACCGGGGAGCTGTTTTTT. Its translation: CSVTVPFSDWGTGELFF. The chain couples TRBV29-1 to TRBJ2-2, with a tentative D call TRBD2 (5 bases). Trimming left V 5 bases short and J 4 bases short, with 23 bases between. This CDR3 spans 17 amino acids. Germline assignment: CDR1 SQVTM and CDR2 ANQGSEA.

V and J are TRBV4-1 and TRBJ1-2; the D gene is possibly TRBD1 (5 bases). Germline CDR1 MGHRA, CDR2 YSYEKL. V gave up 4 bases and J gave up 4 bases, with 10 bases separating them. There are 13 residues in the CDR3. CDR3 nucleotides: TGCGCCAGCAGCCTAAGGGGAGGCTATGGCTACACCTTC. It specifies CASSLRGGYGYTF.

J is TRBJ1-4 and V is TRBV29-1; D is undetermined. The CDR3 length is 12 residues. The germline V and J ends were trimmed by 4 bases and 0 bases, with 3 bases remaining between them. In germline, CDR1 is SQVTM, CDR2 ANQGSEA. The CDR3 bases are TGCAGCGTTGCCGCAACTAATGAAAAACTGTTTTTT. Amino acid sequence: CSVAATNEKLFF.

The V and J genes are TRBV5-6 and TRBJ2-7, with 13 bases fitting TRBD2. V trimming: 3 bases; J trimming: 5 bases; junction bases outside the gene matches: 5. Germline assignment: CDR1 SGHDT and CDR2 YYEEEE. CDR3 size: 15 residues. The CDR3: CASSYGLAGAHEQYF. DNA of the CDR3: TGTGCCAGCAGCTATGGACTAGCGGGAGCCCACGAGCAGTACTTC.

This clone has only a few counts. The V and J genes are TRBV7-9 and TRBJ1-2; 7 bases fit TRBD1. The germline V gene encodes CDR1 SEHNR and CDR2 FQNEAQ (reference sequence). The CDR3 has 13 amino acids. V shed 5 bases and J 8 bases; nucleotides not matched to a gene: 8. The CDR3 loop reads CASSALGGYGYTF. The CDR3 region has the DNA TGTGCCAGCAGCGCATTAGGGGGCTACGGCTACACCTTC.

This clone turned up a few times. The genes are TRBV6-5 and TRBJ1-2; TRBD1 aligns across 8 bases. V was pared by 8 bases and J by 7 bases, with 3 bases of the junction left unmatched. Per germline, CDR1 MNHEY and CDR2 SVGAGI. The CDR3 extends over 11 amino acids. The CDR3 reads CASGRGLGYTF. As DNA, the CDR3 is TGTGCCAGCGGCAGGGGGCTTGGCTACACCTTC.

The V call is TRBV10-3, the J call TRBJ2-7; 9 positions match TRBD2. This CDR3 is 15 amino acids long. The ends lost 6 bases at V and 3 bases at J; junction bases unmatched: 9. In germline, CDR1 is ENHRY, CDR2 SYGVKD. The CDR3 nucleotides are TGTGCCATCAGCCGCAGCGGGAGGAATGGCTACGAGCAGTACTTC. Residues: CAISRSGRNGYEQYF.

The V call is TRBV7-9, the J call TRBJ2-7, with 11 bases matching TRBD2. Unmatched junction bases numbered 4, after V lost 5 bases and J lost 4 bases. In germline, CDR1 is SEHNR, CDR2 FQNEAQ (reference sequence). CDR3 size: 14 residues. The CDR3 DNA follows: TGTGCCAGCAGCCGACTAGCGGGAATGTACGAGCAGTACTTC. It translates to CASSRLAGMYEQYF.

The V and J genes are TRBV5-6 and TRBJ1-5; 9 bases are a match to TRBD1. Trimming at V came to 3 bases and at J to 6 bases, leaving 4 bases not matched to a gene. The CDR3 consists of 14 residues. CDR1 is SGHDT, CDR2 YYEEEE, per germline. The CDR3: CASSSGQGFQPQHF. Here the CDR3 DNA reads TGTGCCAGCAGCTCGGGACAGGGTTTTCAGCCCCAGCATTTT.

This chain uses TRBV28 with TRBJ2-7; D possibly uses TRBD1 or TRBD2 (6 bases each). The ends were cut back, 6 bases at V and 4 bases at J, with 16 bases in the middle. The CDR3 is 14 residues long. The germline V gene has CDR1 MDHEN and CDR2 SYDVKM. In DNA form, the CDR3 reads TGTGCCAGCAGAACCCAAGGGGGGACATACGAGCAGTACTTC. It codes for CASRTQGGTYEQYF.

CDR3 sequence reads: CASSSNVQPQHF. The DNA of the CDR3 is TGTGCCAGCAGTTCGAATGTTCAGCCCCAGCATTTT. This chain links TRBV27 with TRBJ1-5; no clear D gene. Germline V CDR1 and CDR2: MNHEY, SMNVEV (reference sequence). CDR3 size: 12 residues. The V and J ends lost 4 bases and 6 bases respectively, with 7 bases between them.

On this clone itself: Its ends do not fully match the called genes, so a read error is possible. The chain joins TRBV7-7 to TRBJ2-5; no definite D call. This CDR3 is 13 amino acids long. Germline assignment: CDR1 SSHAT and CDR2 FNYEAQ (reference sequence). In DNA form, the CDR3 reads TGTGCTAGCAGCTTTTCAGGTCTGGAGACCCAGTACTTC. Protein sequence: CASSFSGLETQYF.

The chain has TRBV7-8 and TRBJ2-5; D unclear. This CDR3 is built from 14 residues. In germline, CDR1 is SGHVS, CDR2 FQNEAQ. Trimming removed 5 bases at V and 1 base at J, with 11 bases between. In DNA form, the CDR3 reads TGTGCCAGCAGCCATCGACGGTCCCAAGAGACCCAGTACTTC. Its protein product is CASSHRRSQETQYF.

The genes are TRBV27 and TRBJ1-2, with D maybe TRBD1 (6 bases). The length of the CDR3 is 16 residues. Germline-derived CDR1 and CDR2 are MNHEY and SMNVEV (reference sequence). V was clipped by 1 base and J by 5 bases, with 17 bases between them. CDR3 sequence reads: CASSLFAGAALYGYTF. CDR3 DNA sequence: TGTGCCAGCAGTTTATTTGCGGGGGCCGCCTTATATGGCTACACCTTC.

The gene calls are TRBV5-1 and TRBJ1-2; no definite D call. From germline, CDR1 is SGHRS and CDR2 YFSETQ. V lost 0 bases and J lost 0, with 12 bases in between. The CDR3 loop spans 16 amino acids. In DNA form, the CDR3 reads TGCGCCAGCAGCTTGGAAATAGGGTCCGCTAACTATGGCTACACCTTC. This gives the protein CASSLEIGSANYGYTF.

V is TRBV4-2 and J is TRBJ2-7, with TRBD1 identical over 8 bases. CDR1 is LGHNA and CDR2 is YNFKEQ in the germline V gene. The CDR3 runs 15 residues. V shed 4 bases and J 3 bases; nucleotides not matched to a gene: 8. The CDR3 sequence: CASSLTQGAVYEQYF. CDR3 bases: TGTGCCAGCAGCCTCACCCAGGGGGCTGTCTACGAGCAGTACTTC.

V is TRBV11-3 and J is TRBJ2-3; D not certain. V dropped 1 base and J dropped 4 bases, with 3 bases sitting between them. CDR3 length: 12 amino acids. Germline V gene data show CDR1 as SGHNT and CDR2 as YENEEA. The CDR3 sequence is CASSLVADTQYF. The DNA for the CDR3 is TGTGCCAGCAGCTTAGTTGCAGATACGCAGTATTTT. The variable domain in full, with the rest retrieved from reference TRBV11-3 and TRBJ2-3, is EAGVVQSPRYKIIEKKQPVAFWCNPISGHNTLYWYLQNLGQGPELLIRYENEEAVDDSQLPKDRFSAERLKGVDSTLKIQPAELGDSAVYLCASSLVADTQYFGPGTRLTVL.

This clone appeared a few times. This chain joins TRBV9 and TRBJ2-1; D gene unclear. There are 14 residues in the CDR3. V was trimmed by 4 bases and J by 6 bases, leaving 14 bases between them. Germline CDR1 is SGDLS and CDR2 is YYNGEE. The chain's CDR3 is CASSLKPTGNEQFF. The DNA for the CDR3 is TGTGCCAGCAGCCTAAAGCCCACGGGCAATGAGCAGTTCTTC.